Shown below are 32 T cell receptor beta chains from a single sample sequenced in a study of shared clonotypes between healthy human individuals. The protocol was immunoSEQ multiplex PCR, while the TCRdb copy is restricted to in-frame clones and leaves out a portion. Of about 520,000 clones listed, approximately 80% were seen once; the top ten hold around 12%. Specimen: PBMCs. The receptors here all came from a woman between 40 and 50 years old in good health. Some clones in this sample may be carry-over from other donors' samples.

The genes are TRBV30 and TRBJ2-3; a weak D match, TRBD2 (5 bases). CDR3 length equals 13 residues. The V gene's germline CDR1 is GTSNPN and CDR2 SVGIG (reference sequence). The V gene lost 2 bases and the J gene lost 5 bases, with 11 bases spanning the gap. The CDR3 region has the DNA TGTGCCTGGAGTCCTGGACTTAAAGATACGCAGTATTTT. This sequence encodes CAWSPGLKDTQYF. The full variable domain, in which reference TRBV30 and TRBJ2-3 provide the parts outside the CDR3, is SQTIHQWPATLVQPVGSPLSLECTVEGTSNPNLYWYRQAAGRGLQLLFYSVGIGQISSEVPQNLSASRPQDRQFILSSKKLLLSDSGFYLCAWSPGLKDTQYFGPGTRLTVL.

In its sample, this clone was seen a few times. V and J are TRBV15 and TRBJ2-7; D unresolved. Germline CDR1 LNHNV, CDR2 YYDKDF (reference sequence). This CDR3 has 15 residues. The V and J ends lost 5 bases and 3 bases respectively, with 17 bases between them. CDR3 sequence: CATSLTVRLGYEQYF. The CDR3 DNA sequence: TGTGCCACCAGCTTGACCGTCAGGTTGGGCTACGAGCAGTACTTC. Supplemented by reference TRBV15 and TRBJ2-7, the full variable domain reads DAMVIQNPRYQVTQFGKPVTLSCSQTLNHNVMYWYQQKSSQAPKLLFHYYDKDFNNEADTPDNFQSRRPNTSFCFLDIRSPGLGDTAMYLCATSLTVRLGYEQYFGPGTRLTVT.

The V call is TRBV9, the J call TRBJ2-3, with 8 bases aligning to TRBD2. After removal of 2 bases from V and 6 bases from J, the junction contained 8 bases not matched to a gene. There are 15 residues in the CDR3. Germline V gene lookup returns CDR1 SGDLS and CDR2 YYNGEE. The CDR3 sequence is CASSVSGSGMDTQYF. Here the CDR3 DNA reads TGTGCCAGCAGCGTGAGCGGGAGCGGGATGGATACGCAGTATTTT.

There are a few counts of this clone. The chain links TRBV2 to TRBJ2-7, with D possibly called TRBD1 or TRBD2 (5 bases each). Trimming took 7 bases from V and 0 from J, leaving 19 bases between them. Germline loops: CDR1 SNHLY, CDR2 FYNNEI. The CDR3 has 16 residues. Here the CDR3 reads CASILGWGPSSYEQYF. CDR3 DNA: TGTGCCAGCATCCTAGGGTGGGGACCAAGCTCCTACGAGCAGTACTTC.

The V call is TRBV6-1, the J call TRBJ2-3; D unclear. Germline CDR1 is MNHNS and CDR2 is SASEGT. V was clipped by 5 bases and J by 8 bases, with 17 bases between them. The CDR3 runs 14 residues. CDR3 sequence: CASSPEHAVGTQYF. The CDR3 DNA reads as TGTGCCAGCAGTCCCGAACATGCAGTAGGTACGCAGTATTTT.

This chain links TRBV7-2 with TRBJ1-3; TRBD1 might be the D (5 bases). The V end lost 6 bases, the J end lost 2 bases, and 11 bases lay between the germline ends. This CDR3 is built from 14 residues. The V gene's germline CDR1 is SGHTA and CDR2 FQGNSA. The CDR3 loop is CASSTGFTGNTIYF. DNA for the CDR3: TGTGCCAGCAGTACAGGTTTCACTGGAAACACCATATATTTT.

This chain joins TRBV25-1 and TRBJ2-1, with D tentatively TRBD1 (6 bases). Trimming left V 1 base short and J 12 bases short, with 13 bases between. The germline V gene encodes CDR1 MGHDK and CDR2 SYGVNS. The CDR3 spans 13 residues. The CDR3 loop is CASSELWEGGQFF. In nucleotides, the CDR3 is TGTGCCAGCAGTGAATTATGGGAAGGGGGGCAGTTCTTC.

The chain recombines TRBV28 with TRBJ2-2; D gene ambiguous. This CDR3 is 14 amino acids long. Germline V gives CDR1 MDHEN, CDR2 SYDVKM. Trimming shortened V by 4 bases and J by 1 base, and 7 bases separated the two germline ends. CDR3 bases: TGTGCCAGCAGTTGGGCAGGGAACACCGGGGAGCTGTTTTTT. Encoded protein: CASSWAGNTGELFF. Full variable domain (remainder filled in from reference TRBV28 and TRBJ2-2): DVKVTQSSRYLVKRTGEKVFLECVQDMDHENMFWYRQDPGLGLRLIYFSYDVKMKEKGDIPEGYSVSREKKERFSLILESASTNQTSMYLCASSWAGNTGELFFGEGSRLTVL.

V gene TRBV7-9 combines with J gene TRBJ2-2, with a tentative D call TRBD1 (5 bases). Germline CDR1 reads SEHNR; CDR2 reads FQNEAQ (reference sequence). The CDR3 is 13 amino acids. V lost 5 bases and J 6 bases, leaving 10 bases between the germline ends. CDR3 sequence (DNA): TGTGCCAGCAGCCCGACAGTTGCCGGGGAGCTGTTTTTT. Amino acids: CASSPTVAGELFF.

The chain couples TRBV27 to TRBJ2-3; TRBD2 aligns across 13 bases. This CDR3 is built from 16 residues. J was trimmed by 0 bases and V by 4 bases; bases with no gene match: 1. Germline lookup yields CDR1 MNHEY and CDR2 SMNVEV (reference sequence). Here the CDR3 reads CASSWGLAGSTDTQYF. The CDR3 DNA sequence: TGTGCCAGCAGTTGGGGACTAGCGGGAAGCACAGATACGCAGTATTTT.

The V and J genes are TRBV29-1 and TRBJ2-7; D may be TRBD2 (6 bases). The CDR3 runs 14 residues. Trimming removed 4 bases at V and 2 bases at J, with 15 bases between. Germline V gene lookup returns CDR1 SQVTM and CDR2 ANQGSEA. CDR3 in DNA: TGCAGCGTTGGGGACGGGAGAGGAACCTACGAGCAGTACTTC. Translated, it gives CSVGDGRGTYEQYF.

This chain connects TRBV28 to TRBJ1-1, with TRBD1 matching over 10 bases. The CDR3 is 19 amino acids. V was pared by 3 bases and J by 3 bases, with 16 bases of the junction left unmatched. The germline V gene encodes CDR1 MDHEN and CDR2 SYDVKM. CDR3 bases: TGTGCCAGCAGTTTGCCCTGGGGGATTGGGACAGGGGTGTACACTGAAGCTTTCTTT. The encoded protein is CASSLPWGIGTGVYTEAFF.

This chain joins TRBV25-1 and TRBJ2-5; TRBD2 matches at 9 bases. The J call is doubtful: the DNA matches TRBJ2-7 better. From germline, CDR1 is MGHDK and CDR2 SYGVNS. The CDR3 spans 15 residues. The CDR3: CASSEFSGSRYEQYF. As DNA, the CDR3 is TGTGCCAGCAGTGAATTTAGCGGGAGTCGCTACGAGCAGTACTTC.

The gene calls are TRBV4-2 and TRBJ1-2; 9 bases fit TRBD1. Germline V gene sequence: CDR1 LGHNA, CDR2 YNFKEQ. The junction had 10 bases not matched to a gene; V was cut back by 0 bases and J by 2 bases. This CDR3 spans 18 amino acids. CDR3 sequence (DNA): TGTGCCAGCAGCCAAGATCTACAGGGGGCTCTCGGGAACTATGGCTACACCTTC. It is translated as CASSQDLQGALGNYGYTF.

DNA of the CDR3: TGTGCCAGCTCACCCGACAAAATCGGGCAGTACTTC. Its translation is CASSPDKIGQYF. The gene calls are TRBV18 and TRBJ2-7; D unresolved. Trimming pared 3 bases from V and 9 bases from J, leaving 12 bases between. The CDR3 totals 12 residues. Germline CDR1 is KGHSH and CDR2 is LQKENI.

The chain has TRBV7-9 and TRBJ1-6; 9 bases align to TRBD1. V dropped 5 bases and J dropped 7; count of bases not matched to a gene: 9. The germline CDR1 and CDR2 sequences are SEHNR and FQNEAQ (reference sequence). This CDR3 comprises 16 residues. This CDR3 is CASSRRGTGLNSPLHF. CDR3 bases: TGTGCCAGCAGCCGACGCGGGACAGGGCTCAATTCACCCCTCCACTTT.

Comment on this clone: This CDR3 is also generated by other DNA sequences in the sample. The chain has TRBV10-3 and TRBJ1-1; perhaps TRBD1 as D (5 bases). V was clipped by 2 bases and J by 3 bases, with 7 bases between them. The germline V gene has CDR1 ENHRY and CDR2 SYGVKD. The length of the CDR3 is 13 residues. CDR3 bases: TGTGCCATCAGTGAGGAAGGGGACACTGAAGCTTTCTTT. Translated: CAISEEGDTEAFF.

This chain joins TRBV2 and TRBJ2-4; D gene unclear. This CDR3 is 16 amino acids long. Germline lookup yields CDR1 SNHLY and CDR2 FYNNEI. V was pared by 6 bases and J by 0 bases, with 15 bases between. The CDR3 loop is CASRGPSTLAKNIQYF. The DNA of the CDR3 is TGTGCCAGCAGAGGACCCTCAACACTAGCCAAAAACATTCAGTACTTC.

To note about this clone: A far larger clone is off by one base, so a read error is likely. In the same sample, other DNA sequences code for this CDR3. The chain links TRBV2 to TRBJ1-2; D is unresolved. From germline, CDR1 is SNHLY and CDR2 FYNNEI. The CDR3 length is 12 residues. CDR3 nucleotides: TGTGCTAGCATAGCGGTAGGAGGTGGCTACACCTTC. It yields the protein CASIAVGGGYTF.

The rearrangement uses TRBV28 and TRBJ1-5, with D possibly being TRBD1 (5 bases). The ends were cut back, 4 bases at V and 4 bases at J, with 11 bases in the middle. CDR3 size: 14 residues. Germline V gene lookup returns CDR1 MDHEN and CDR2 SYDVKM. CDR3 residues: CASSSGTANQPQHF. DNA of the CDR3: TGTGCCAGCAGTTCCGGGACGGCGAATCAGCCCCAGCATTTT.

The V call is TRBV18, the J call TRBJ2-3, with D possibly being TRBD1 or TRBD2 (5 bases each). V lost 3 bases to trimming and J lost 0 bases, with 16 bases between them. CDR3 length equals 17 residues. Germline V gene sequence: CDR1 KGHSH, CDR2 LQKENI. In DNA form, the CDR3 reads TGTGCCAGCTCACCCCAGATAGGGGACCTAAGCACAGATACGCAGTATTTT. Translation: CASSPQIGDLSTDTQYF.

This clone was counted between two and nine times. The chain joins TRBV28 to TRBJ1-1, with D maybe TRBD1 (5 bases). Germline V gene sequence: CDR1 MDHEN, CDR2 SYDVKM. The length of the CDR3 is 14 residues. The V end lost 6 bases, the J end lost 0 bases, and 11 bases lay between the germline ends. The CDR3 sequence is CASRPGVLNTEAFF. CDR3 DNA sequence: TGTGCCAGCAGACCGGGGGTACTGAACACTGAAGCTTTCTTT.

J is TRBJ1-5 and V is TRBV7-6; D gene ambiguous. CDR3 length: 13 amino acids. V was trimmed by 0 bases and J by 9 bases, leaving 9 bases between them. Germline assignment: CDR1 SGHVS and CDR2 FNYEAQ. In DNA, the CDR3 is TGTGCCAGCAGCTTAGCGTTAGGGAGGCCCCAGCATTTT. Translation gives CASSLALGRPQHF. Based on the CDR3 plus reference TRBV7-6 and TRBJ1-5, the full variable domain is GAGVSQSPRYKVTKRGQDVALRCDPISGHVSLYWYRQALGQGPEFLTYFNYEAQQDKSGLPNDRFSAERPEGSISTLTIQRTEQRDSAMYRCASSLALGRPQHFGDGTRLSIL.

This chain links TRBV2 with TRBJ1-5, with D uncertain. Per germline, CDR1 SNHLY and CDR2 FYNNEI. The V and J ends lost 3 bases and 11 bases respectively, with 8 bases between them. This CDR3 has 11 residues. CDR3 nucleotide sequence: TGTGCCAGCAGTGAGCCCGGAGCCCAGCATTTT. It specifies CASSEPGAQHF.

The gene calls are TRBV5-4 and TRBJ1-2, with D unclear. V was trimmed by 0 bases and J by 1 base, leaving 10 bases between them. Per germline, CDR1 SGHNT and CDR2 YYREEE (reference sequence). The CDR3 is 15 residues long. CDR3 in DNA: TGTGCCAGCAGCTTGGTTAGGGAAGGTAACTATGGCTACACCTTC. Protein sequence: CASSLVREGNYGYTF.

As regards this clone: The conserved closing phenylalanine or tryptophan is absent in this CDR3, likely reflecting a read error. It is unclear where the CDR3 begins or ends on the DNA, so no DNA is shown, and the CDR3 is as TCRdb lists it. The rearrangement links TRBV5-1 to TRBJ2-7; the DNA was not used to check the table's D call, TRBD1. The CDR3 spans 12 residues, counting both ends. CDR1 and CDR2 from the germline V gene are SGHRS and YFSETQ. CDR3 residues: CASSVPGTGPCG.

The CDR3 sequence: CASSVGPAGELFF. The CDR3, as DNA: TGTGCCAGCAGCGTAGGGCCGGCAGGGGAGCTGTTTTTT. The V and J genes are TRBV9 and TRBJ2-2; D call uncertain. The CDR3 loop spans 13 amino acids. The germline V gene has CDR1 SGDLS and CDR2 YYNGEE. V lost 0 bases and J 8 bases, leaving 8 bases between the germline ends.

The V and J genes are TRBV11-2 and TRBJ2-1; D uncertain. Germline assignment: CDR1 SGHAT and CDR2 FQNNGV. The CDR3 has 15 amino acids. V lost 1 base to trimming and J lost 10 bases, with 17 bases between them. Here the CDR3 reads CASSLGPLESGEQFF. The CDR3 DNA sequence: TGTGCCAGCAGCTTAGGCCCTTTGGAGTCCGGGGAGCAGTTCTTC.

This clone was recorded many times. This rearrangement joins TRBV7-2 to TRBJ1-2, with unresolved D. The CDR3 spans 14 residues. V lost 5 bases to trimming and J lost 2 bases, with 12 bases between them. CDR1 SGHTA and CDR2 FQGNSA come from the germline V gene. The CDR3 region is CASSPYGVNYGYTF. As DNA, the CDR3 is TGTGCCAGCAGCCCGTACGGGGTCAACTATGGCTACACCTTC. Full variable domain (missing parts from reference TRBV7-2 and TRBJ1-2): GAGVSQSPSNKVTEKGKDVELRCDPISGHTALYWYRQSLGQGLEFLIYFQGNSAPDKSGLPSDRFSAERTGGSVSTLTIQRTQQEDSAVYLCASSPYGVNYGYTFGSGTRLTVV.

This rearrangement joins TRBV7-8 to TRBJ2-1; D gene uncertain. Germline V CDR1 and CDR2: SGHVS, FQNEAQ. The CDR3 runs 13 residues. V was pared by 5 bases and J by 9 bases, with 14 bases between. The CDR3 DNA reads TGTGCCAGCAGCACCCCCTATTACGGTGAGCAGTTCTTC. It is translated as CASSTPYYGEQFF.

This chain joins TRBV11-2 and TRBJ2-1; D ambiguous. Germline CDR1 and CDR2: SGHAT and FQNNGV. This CDR3 is 14 amino acids long. V was pared by 6 bases and J by 0 bases, with 9 bases between. The CDR3 nucleotides are TGTGCCAGCAGTGAGGCCAGCTCCTACAATGAGCAGTTCTTC. Translating gives CASSEASSYNEQFF.

V usage is TRBV28 and J usage is TRBJ2-7, with 7 bases matching TRBD1. CDR3 size: 16 residues. Germline V lookup: CDR1 MDHEN, CDR2 SYDVKM. Trimming at V came to 6 bases and at J to 2 bases, leaving 13 bases not matched to a gene. The CDR3 sequence is CASSPTGFVNAYEQYF. CDR3 bases: TGTGCCAGCAGCCCGACAGGGTTTGTAAATGCCTACGAGCAGTACTTC.